This is a list of T cell receptor beta chains from one sample in a study of cytomegalovirus exposure and HLA in healthy donors. Only in-frame clones appear in the TCRdb table, and some are missing; sequencing was by immunoSEQ multiplex PCR. The table includes roughly 130,000 clones, 80% detected once. The sample consisted of PBMCs. Every receptor here comes from a man in his thirties or forties in good health and CMV-seronegative. The CDR3 runs from the conserved cysteine through the conserved F or W. The D gene is left open where the match is weak. Not all rows give a size; the values are once, few, many and, for expanded clones, a class.

j_call	d_call	v_call	clone_size	cdr3_aa
TRBJ1-1	.	TRBV27	.	CASSLGQNTEAFF
TRBJ1-1	TRBD1	TRBV4-1	.	CASSQGQGTEAFF
TRBJ2-2	TRBD2	TRBV10-2	.	CASSHGTSGRSTGELFF
TRBJ2-7	.	TRBV30	.	CAYSGSYEQYF
TRBJ1-4	TRBD1	TRBV25-1	.	CASSEYISGTGIGEKLFF
TRBJ2-3	TRBD2	TRBV6-1	.	CASSELAGGEDTQYF
TRBJ2-7	.	TRBV29-1	few	CSVVVAPESGEQYF
TRBJ2-7	.	TRBV5-1	.	CFFFKEKAAYEQYF
TRBJ1-1	.	TRBV7-9	few	CASSLGGGEAFF
TRBJ2-1	.	TRBV28	once	CASSLSTTGQNEQFF
TRBJ2-6	TRBD1	TRBV27	.	CASSLRSRTGGANVLTF
TRBJ2-1	.	TRBV5-4	.	CASSLDETSQSLNEQFF
TRBJ2-2	TRBD2	TRBV5-4	.	CASSAPSGVNTGELFF
TRBJ2-7	TRBD2	TRBV29-1	.	CSVELADTELPYEQYF
TRBJ2-7	.	TRBV4-3	few	CASSQEWTLSSYEQYF
TRBJ2-4	.	TRBV14	.	CASSQRQGFDKNIQYF
TRBJ2-1	TRBD2	TRBV2	few	CASTIPTSGRTYEYYNEQFF
TRBJ2-5	.	TRBV4-3	.	CASSQDASKETQYF
TRBJ1-2	TRBD1	TRBV7-2	.	CASSLRQGWSGYTF
TRBJ2-1	TRBD2	TRBV28	.	CASTQREGSYNEQFF
TRBJ2-7	TRBD1	TRBV6-5	.	CASSRDSNYEQYF
TRBJ2-1	.	TRBV5-4	.	CASSLRGIDNEQFF
TRBJ2-5	.	TRBV19	.	CASSTLWRAQETQYF
TRBJ2-7	.	TRBV29-1	.	CSVEGGRYEQYF
TRBJ1-1	.	TRBV27	once	CASSLFDSNTEAFF
TRBJ2-1	TRBD2	TRBV11-1	few	CASSPGGRVLLEQFF
TRBJ2-5	TRBD2	TRBV19	.	CASSGAGVRQETQYF
TRBJ2-7	.	TRBV30	.	CAWSGFLAGYSYEQYF
TRBJ1-1	.	TRBV6-5	.	CASTYQRNTEAFF
TRBJ2-7	.	TRBV19	.	CASSPTATVSYEQYF
TRBJ2-6	TRBD1	TRBV19	.	CASSIGDRATGANVLTF
TRBJ2-7	.	TRBV29-1	once	CSVGSPEQYF
TRBJ1-6	.	TRBV6-5	.	CASSQERYSPLHF
TRBJ1-2	.	TRBV19	.	CASSNGGIYGYTF
TRBJ2-3	TRBD2	TRBV5-1	.	CASSRLAGGPVETDTQYF
TRBJ2-7	TRBD2	TRBV19	.	CASSILGGSVYEQYF
TRBJ1-1	.	TRBV28	.	CASSFSLNTEAFF
TRBJ1-1	.	TRBV5-1	.	CASSLLSLNTEAFF
TRBJ1-2	.	TRBV14	few	CASSLNPGHGYTF
TRBJ2-5	TRBD2	TRBV6-5	once	CASSVREGRETQYF
TRBJ1-1	TRBD1	TRBV28	.	CASSPRTGSAEAFF
TRBJ2-1	TRBD1	TRBV4-3	.	CASSQDGTGAYNEQFF
TRBJ1-2	.	TRBV7-9	.	CASSLDFTGYTF
TRBJ2-3	TRBD2	TRBV2	once	CANKLLAVSTDTQYF
TRBJ1-5	.	TRBV30	once	CAWSTGVQPQHF
TRBJ2-7	TRBD2	TRBV6-1	.	CASSGLGAGESYEQYF
TRBJ1-1	.	TRBV16	.	CASSREAVTEAFF
TRBJ1-6	TRBD1	TRBV30	.	CATNGQGNSPLHF
TRBJ2-7	.	TRBV19	.	CASSIPTPADFDEQYF
TRBJ2-7	TRBD2	TRBV5-1	once	CASSYPPLSGGTYEQYF
TRBJ1-5	TRBD1	TRBV4-1	few	CASSTTGEKPQHF
TRBJ2-1	TRBD2	TRBV29-1	.	CSVPQGLAGGPLPREQFF
TRBJ2-3	TRBD2	TRBV5-1	.	CASSLSPLAASTDTQYF
TRBJ2-7	.	TRBV7-8	.	CASSLQGGREQYF